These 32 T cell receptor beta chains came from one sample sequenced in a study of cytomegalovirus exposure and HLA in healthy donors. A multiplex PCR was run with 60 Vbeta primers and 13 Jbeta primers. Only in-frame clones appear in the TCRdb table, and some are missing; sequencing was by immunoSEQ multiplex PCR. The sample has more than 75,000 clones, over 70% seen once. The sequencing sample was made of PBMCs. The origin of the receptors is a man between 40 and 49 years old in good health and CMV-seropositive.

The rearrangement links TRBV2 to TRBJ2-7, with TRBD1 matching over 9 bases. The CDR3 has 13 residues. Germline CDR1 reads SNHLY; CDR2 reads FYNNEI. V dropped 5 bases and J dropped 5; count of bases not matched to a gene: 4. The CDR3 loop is CASSMDRGDEQYF. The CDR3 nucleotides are TGTGCCAGCAGTATGGACAGGGGCGACGAGCAGTACTTC.

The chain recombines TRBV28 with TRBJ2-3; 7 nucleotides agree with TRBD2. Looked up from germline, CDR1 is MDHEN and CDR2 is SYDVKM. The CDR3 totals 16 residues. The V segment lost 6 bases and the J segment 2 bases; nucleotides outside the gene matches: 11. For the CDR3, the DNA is TGTGCCAGCAGGGTGGGGGGTCGGGACTACACAGATACGCAGTATTTT. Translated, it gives CASRVGGRDYTDTQYF.

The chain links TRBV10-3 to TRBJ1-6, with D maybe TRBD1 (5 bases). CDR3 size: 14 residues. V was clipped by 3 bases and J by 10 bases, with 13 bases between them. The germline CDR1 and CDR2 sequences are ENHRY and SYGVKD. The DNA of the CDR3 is TGTGCCATCAGTGAAAAGGGGCTGGAATCACCCCTCCACTTT. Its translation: CAISEKGLESPLHF.

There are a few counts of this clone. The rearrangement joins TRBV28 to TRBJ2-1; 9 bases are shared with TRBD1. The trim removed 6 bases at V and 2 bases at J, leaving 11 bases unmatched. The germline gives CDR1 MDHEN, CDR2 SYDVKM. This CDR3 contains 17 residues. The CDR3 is CASSNLLDRGPYNEQFF. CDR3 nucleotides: TGTGCCAGCAGCAACCTATTGGACAGGGGTCCCTACAATGAGCAGTTCTTC.

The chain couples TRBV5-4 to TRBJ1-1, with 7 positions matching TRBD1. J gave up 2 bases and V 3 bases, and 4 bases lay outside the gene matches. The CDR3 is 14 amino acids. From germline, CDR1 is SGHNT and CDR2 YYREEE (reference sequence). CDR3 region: CASSSDRVNTEAFF. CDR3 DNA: TGTGCCAGCAGCTCCGACAGGGTTAACACTGAAGCTTTCTTT.

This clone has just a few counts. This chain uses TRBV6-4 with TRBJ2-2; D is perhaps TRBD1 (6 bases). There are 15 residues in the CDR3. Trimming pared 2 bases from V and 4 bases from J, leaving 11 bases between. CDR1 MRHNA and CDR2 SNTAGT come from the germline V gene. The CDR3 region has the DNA TGTGCCAGCAGTGACGGGGGCGAGGGCACCGGGGAGCTGTTTTTT. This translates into CASSDGGEGTGELFF.

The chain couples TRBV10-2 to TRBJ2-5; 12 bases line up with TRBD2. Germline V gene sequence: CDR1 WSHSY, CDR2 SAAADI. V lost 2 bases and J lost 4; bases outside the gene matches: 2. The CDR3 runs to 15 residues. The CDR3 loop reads CASSETSGRTETQYF. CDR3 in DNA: TGCGCCAGCAGTGAGACTAGCGGGAGGACAGAGACCCAGTACTTC.

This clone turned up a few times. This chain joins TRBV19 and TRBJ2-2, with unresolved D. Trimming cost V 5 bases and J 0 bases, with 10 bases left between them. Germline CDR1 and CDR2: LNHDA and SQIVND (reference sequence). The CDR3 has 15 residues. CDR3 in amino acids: CASSESTANTGELFF. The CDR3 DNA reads TGTGCCAGTAGTGAGAGTACAGCGAACACCGGGGAGCTGTTTTTT.

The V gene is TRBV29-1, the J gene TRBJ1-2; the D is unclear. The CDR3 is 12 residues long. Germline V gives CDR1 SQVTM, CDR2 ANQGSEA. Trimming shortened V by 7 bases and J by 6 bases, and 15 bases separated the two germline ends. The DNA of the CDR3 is TGCAGCGCTAAGAGCCCGACTGATGGCTACACCTTC. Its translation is CSAKSPTDGYTF.

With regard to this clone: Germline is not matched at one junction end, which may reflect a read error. The CDR3 spells CASSEALASYQGF. In DNA, the CDR3 is TGTGCCAGCAGTGAAGCGTTAGCGAGTTACCAAGGCTTC. This chain links TRBV2 with TRBJ2-7; tentative D call: TRBD2 (5 bases). The germline V gene encodes CDR1 SNHLY and CDR2 FYNNEI. This CDR3 comprises 13 residues.

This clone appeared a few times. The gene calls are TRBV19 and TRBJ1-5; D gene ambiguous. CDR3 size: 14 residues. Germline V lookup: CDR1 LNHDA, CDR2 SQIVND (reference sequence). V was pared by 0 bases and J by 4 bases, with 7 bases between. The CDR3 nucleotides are TGTGCCAGTAGTATAGAGGGAGGGAATCAGCCCCAGCATTTT. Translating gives CASSIEGGNQPQHF.

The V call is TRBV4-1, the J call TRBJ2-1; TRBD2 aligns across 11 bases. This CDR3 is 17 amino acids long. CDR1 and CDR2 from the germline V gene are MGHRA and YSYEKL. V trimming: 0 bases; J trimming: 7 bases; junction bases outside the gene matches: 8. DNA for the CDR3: TGCGCCAGCAGCCAAGAGGTAGTAGCGGGGGGGGAAAATGAGCAGTTCTTC. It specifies CASSQEVVAGGENEQFF.

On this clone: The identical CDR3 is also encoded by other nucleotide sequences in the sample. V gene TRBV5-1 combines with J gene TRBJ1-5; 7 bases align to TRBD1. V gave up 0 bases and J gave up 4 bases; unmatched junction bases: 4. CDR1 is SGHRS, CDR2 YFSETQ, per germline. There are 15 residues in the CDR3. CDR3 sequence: CASSLGQGVNQPQHF. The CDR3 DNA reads TGCGCCAGCAGCTTGGGTCAGGGGGTGAATCAGCCCCAGCATTTT.

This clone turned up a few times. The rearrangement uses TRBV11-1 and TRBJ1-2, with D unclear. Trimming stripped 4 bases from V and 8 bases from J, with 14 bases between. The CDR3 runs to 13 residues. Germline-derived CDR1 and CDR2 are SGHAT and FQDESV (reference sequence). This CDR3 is CASSSSGNCGYTF. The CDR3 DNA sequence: TGTGCCAGCAGCTCGTCGGGAAATTGCGGCTACACCTTC.

In nucleotides, the CDR3 is TGTGCCAGCAGTGTTGAACAGGGTACTGGGGCCAACGTCCTGACTTTC. The encoded protein is CASSVEQGTGANVLTF. The rearrangement links TRBV6-1 to TRBJ2-6, with D possibly being TRBD1 (6 bases). Germline CDR1 is MNHNS and CDR2 is SASEGT. Trimming took off 4 bases at V and 2 bases at J, with 12 bases between the two ends. The CDR3 length is 16 residues.

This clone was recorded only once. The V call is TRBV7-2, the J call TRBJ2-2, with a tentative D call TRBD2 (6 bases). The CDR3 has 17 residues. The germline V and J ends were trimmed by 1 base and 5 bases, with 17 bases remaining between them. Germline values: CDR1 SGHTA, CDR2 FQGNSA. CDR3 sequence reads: CASSLGVFGGITGELFF. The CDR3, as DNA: TGTGCCAGCAGCTTAGGGGTCTTTGGAGGGATAACCGGGGAGCTGTTTTTT. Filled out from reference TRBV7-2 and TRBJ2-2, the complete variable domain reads GAGVSQSPSNKVTEKGKDVELRCDPISGHTALYWYRQSLGQGLEFLIYFQGNSAPDKSGLPSDRFSAERTGGSVSTLTIQRTQQEDSAVYLCASSLGVFGGITGELFFGEGSRLTVL.

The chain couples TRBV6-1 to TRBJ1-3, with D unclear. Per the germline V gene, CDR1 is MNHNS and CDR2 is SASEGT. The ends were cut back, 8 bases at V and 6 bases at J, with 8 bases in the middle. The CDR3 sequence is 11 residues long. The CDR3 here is CASSAVNTIYF. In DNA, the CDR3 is TGTGCCAGCTCGGCGGTAAACACCATATATTTT.

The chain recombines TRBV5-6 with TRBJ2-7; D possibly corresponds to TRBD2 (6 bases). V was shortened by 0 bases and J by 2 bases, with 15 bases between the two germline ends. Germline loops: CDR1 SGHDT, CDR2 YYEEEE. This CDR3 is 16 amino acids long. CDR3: CASSLAVEGPTYEQYF. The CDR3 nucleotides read TGTGCCAGCAGCTTGGCCGTGGAGGGGCCTACCTACGAGCAGTACTTC.

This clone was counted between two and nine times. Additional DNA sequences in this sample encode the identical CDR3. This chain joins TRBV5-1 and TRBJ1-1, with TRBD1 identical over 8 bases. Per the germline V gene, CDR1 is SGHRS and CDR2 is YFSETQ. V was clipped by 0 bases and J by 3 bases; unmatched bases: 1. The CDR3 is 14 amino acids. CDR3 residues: CASSLATGDTEAFF. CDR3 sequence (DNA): TGCGCCAGCAGCTTGGCGACAGGGGACACTGAAGCTTTCTTT.

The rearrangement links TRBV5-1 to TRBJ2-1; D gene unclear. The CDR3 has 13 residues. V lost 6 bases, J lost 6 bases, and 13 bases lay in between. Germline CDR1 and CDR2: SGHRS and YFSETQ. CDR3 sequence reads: CASNPSLSNEQFF. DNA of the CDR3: TGCGCCAGCAACCCTTCATTGAGCAATGAGCAGTTCTTC. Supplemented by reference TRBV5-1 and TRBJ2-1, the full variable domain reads KAGVTQTPRYLIKTRGQQVTLSCSPISGHRSVSWYQQTPGQGLQFLFEYFSETQRNKGNFPGRFSGRQFSNSRSEMNVSTLELGDSALYLCASNPSLSNEQFFGPGTRLTVL.

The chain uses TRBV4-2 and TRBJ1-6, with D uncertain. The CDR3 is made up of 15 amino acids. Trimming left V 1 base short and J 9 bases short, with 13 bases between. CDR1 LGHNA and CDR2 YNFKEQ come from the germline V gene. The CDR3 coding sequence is TGTGCCAGCAGCCAAGGTTTCGGAGATCGTTCACCCCTCCACTTT. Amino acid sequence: CASSQGFGDRSPLHF.

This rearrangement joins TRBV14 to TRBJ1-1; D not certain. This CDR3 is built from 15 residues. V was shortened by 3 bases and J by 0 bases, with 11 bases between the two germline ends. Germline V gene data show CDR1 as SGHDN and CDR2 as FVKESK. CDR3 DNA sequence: TGTGCCAGCAGCCACGAGACGGACTTGAACACTGAAGCTTTCTTT. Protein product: CASSHETDLNTEAFF.

The CDR3 loop reads CASSARGLEYGYTF. CDR3 bases: TGTGCCAGCAGCGCCAGGGGGCTGGAGTATGGCTACACCTTC. The V gene is TRBV11-2, the J gene TRBJ1-2; 8 positions match TRBD1. Per the germline V gene, CDR1 is SGHAT and CDR2 is FQNNGV. CDR3 length equals 14 residues. V shed 5 bases, J shed 5 bases, and the junction held 7 bases outside the gene matches.

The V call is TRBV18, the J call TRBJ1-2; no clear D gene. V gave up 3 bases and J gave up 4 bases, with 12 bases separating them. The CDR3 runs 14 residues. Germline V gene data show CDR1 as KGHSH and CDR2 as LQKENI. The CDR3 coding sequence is TGTGCCAGCTCACCGGTAGAAAAGCCCTATGGCTACACCTTC. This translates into CASSPVEKPYGYTF.

CDR3 in amino acids: CASNQPGVGQPQHF. The CDR3 DNA follows: TGTGCCAGTAACCAACCGGGGGTAGGACAGCCCCAGCATTTT. This chain uses TRBV19 with TRBJ1-5; weak D call: TRBD1 (5 bases). The CDR3 loop spans 14 amino acids. The V end was cut by 7 bases, the J end by 7 bases, with 17 bases between. Germline V gene data show CDR1 as LNHDA and CDR2 as SQIVND (reference sequence).

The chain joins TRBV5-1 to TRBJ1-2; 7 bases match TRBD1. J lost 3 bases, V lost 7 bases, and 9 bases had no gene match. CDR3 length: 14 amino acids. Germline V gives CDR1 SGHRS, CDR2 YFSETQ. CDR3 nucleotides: TGCGCCAGCGGACTACAGGGGCCTGACTATGGCTACACCTTC. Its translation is CASGLQGPDYGYTF.

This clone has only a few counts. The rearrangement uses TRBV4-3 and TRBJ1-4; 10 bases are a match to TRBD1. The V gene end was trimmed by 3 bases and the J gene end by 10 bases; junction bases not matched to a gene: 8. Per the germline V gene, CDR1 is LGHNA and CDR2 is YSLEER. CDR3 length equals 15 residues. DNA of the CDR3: TGCGCCAGCAGCCAGTCCGGGACAGGGGCGGGAAAACTGTTTTTT. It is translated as CASSQSGTGAGKLFF.

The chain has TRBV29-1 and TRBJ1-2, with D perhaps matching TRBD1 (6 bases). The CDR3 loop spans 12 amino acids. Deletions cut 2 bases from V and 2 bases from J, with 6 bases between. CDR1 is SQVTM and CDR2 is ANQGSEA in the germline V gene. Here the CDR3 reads CSVERGNYGYTF. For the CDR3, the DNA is TGCAGCGTTGAAAGGGGGAACTATGGCTACACCTTC.

CDR3 DNA: TGTGCCAGCAGTGGCTCTCGTGACTTCACAGATACGCAGTATTTT. It specifies CASSGSRDFTDTQYF. This sequence joins TRBV25-1 and TRBJ2-3; D unclear. V lost 4 bases to trimming and J lost 2 bases, with 13 bases between them. The CDR3 extends over 15 amino acids. Germline CDR1 MGHDK, CDR2 SYGVNS. Using reference TRBV25-1 and TRBJ2-3 for the parts outside the CDR3, the full variable domain is EADIYQTPRYLVIGTGKKITLECSQTMGHDKMYWYQQDPGMELHLIHYSYGVNSTEKGDLSSESTVSRIRTEHFPLTLESARPSHTSQYLCASSGSRDFTDTQYFGPGTRLTVL.

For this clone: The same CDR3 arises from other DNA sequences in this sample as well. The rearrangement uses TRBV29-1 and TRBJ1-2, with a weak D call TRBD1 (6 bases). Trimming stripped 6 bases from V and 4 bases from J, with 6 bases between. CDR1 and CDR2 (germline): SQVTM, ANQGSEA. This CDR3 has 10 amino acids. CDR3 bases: TGCAGCGTGGACAGCTATGGCTACACCTTC. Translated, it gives CSVDSYGYTF.

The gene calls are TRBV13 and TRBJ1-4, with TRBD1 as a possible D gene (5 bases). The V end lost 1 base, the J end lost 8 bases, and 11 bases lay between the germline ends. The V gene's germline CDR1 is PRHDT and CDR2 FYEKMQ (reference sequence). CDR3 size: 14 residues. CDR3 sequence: CASSLAGGGEKLFF. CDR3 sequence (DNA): TGTGCCAGCAGCTTAGCTGGGGGAGGGGAAAAACTGTTTTTT.

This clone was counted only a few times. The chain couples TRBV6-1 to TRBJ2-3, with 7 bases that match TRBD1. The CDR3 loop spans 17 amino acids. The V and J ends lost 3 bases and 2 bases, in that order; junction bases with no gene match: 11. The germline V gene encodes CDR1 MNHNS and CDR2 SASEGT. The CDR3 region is CASSDLYGTDVTDTQYF. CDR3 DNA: TGTGCCAGCAGTGACCTTTATGGGACAGATGTCACAGATACGCAGTATTTT.